A selection of T cell receptor beta chains follows, all from one sample in a study of circulating tumor DNA in untreated peripheral T-cell lymphoma. Some clones are missing from TCRdb's copy, which holds only in-frame ones; the method was immunoSEQ multiplex PCR. Altogether fewer than 8,000 clones are present, around 76% being singletons, with the ten largest covering approximately 15%. The sample comprised tumor tissue. The receptor set was obtained from a human donor with peripheral T-cell lymphoma. The CDR3 runs from the conserved cysteine through the conserved F or W. The D gene is left open where the match is weak. Clone sizes are given selectively: once, few, many, or a class where the clone is expanded.

clone_size	j_call	v_call	d_call	cdr3_aa	cdr3_nt
-	TRBJ2-4	TRBV18	-	CASSPPLPGTNIQYF	TGTGCCAGCTCACCACCGCTGCCGGGGACAAACATTCAGTACTTC
-	TRBJ1-4	TRBV11-3	-	CASSLAGYNEKLFF	TGTGCCAGCAGCTTGGCCGGGTATAATGAAAAACTGTTTTTT
-	TRBJ2-1	TRBV6-8	-	CASSYGPTSKQFF	TGTGCCAGCAGTTACGGACCGACCAGTAAGCAGTTCTTC
-	TRBJ2-6	TRBV6-8	-	CASSSRVSGANVLTF	TGTGCCAGCAGTTCACGAGTCTCTGGGGCCAACGTCCTGACTTTC
few	TRBJ2-4	TRBV19	-	CASSNKNIQYF	TGTGCCAGTAGTAATAAGAACATTCAGTACTTC
-	TRBJ2-7	TRBV28	TRBD1	CASSPGTAITAYEQYF	TGTGCCAGCAGTCCCGGGACAGCTATAACGGCCTACGAGCAGTACTTC
-	TRBJ2-1	TRBV6-8	TRBD1	CASSYRAGQGGSNEQFF	TGTGCCAGCAGTTACCGAGCCGGACAGGGCGGGTCGAATGAGCAGTTCTTC
-	TRBJ2-2	TRBV10-2	-	CASSESTGELFF	TGCGCCAGCAGTGAGAGCACCGGGGAGCTGTTTTTT
-	TRBJ2-5	TRBV6-8	-	CASSYDRETQYF	TGTGCCAGCAGTTATGACAGGGAGACCCAGTACTTC
-	TRBJ1-1	TRBV28	-	CASSFSVGGTEAFF	TGTGCCAGCAGTTTCTCGGTTGGGGGCACTGAAGCTTTCTTT
-	TRBJ2-3	TRBV28	-	CASSFSGTSTDTQYF	TGTGCCAGCAGTTTTAGTGGGACTAGCACAGATACGCAGTATTTT
-	TRBJ2-3	TRBV7-5	-	CASSFRLAGGRTDTQYF	TGTGCCAGCAGCTTCAGGCTAGCGGGAGGACGCACAGATACGCAGTATTTT
-	TRBJ1-1	TRBV22-1	-	CASSSKQGVNTEAFF	TGTGCCAGCAGTTCCAAACAGGGGGTTAACACTGAAGCTTTCTTT
-	TRBJ2-7	TRBV6-8	TRBD1	CAISDSTPQGFRYEQYF	TGTGCCATCAGTGACTCGACACCACAGGGGTTTCGGTACGAGCAGTACTTC
-	TRBJ2-7	TRBV19	-	CATRGDAPYEQYF	TGTGCCACCCGCGGGGACGCTCCCTACGAGCAGTACTTC
few	TRBJ2-2	TRBV28	-	CASSATRDATGELFF	TGTGCCAGCAGTGCGACCCGGGACGCCACCGGGGAGCTGTTTTTT
-	TRBJ2-3	TRBV28	TRBD2	CASRKPGLATDTQYF	TGTGCCAGCAGGAAACCGGGACTAGCGACAGATACGCAGTATTTT
once	TRBJ2-5	TRBV28	-	CASSLAAIKETQYF	TGTGCCAGCAGTTTAGCAGCTATAAAAGAGACCCAGTACTTC
-	TRBJ2-7	TRBV14	TRBD2	CASSPNFWTSGRLDEQYF	TGTGCCAGCAGCCCTAATTTTTGGACTAGCGGGAGACTCGACGAGCAGTACTTC
once	TRBJ2-6	TRBV5-1	TRBD1	CASSLLGTGFSRSGANVLTF	TGCGCCAGCAGCTTGCTCGGGACAGGGTTTAGCCGGAGTGGGGCCAACGTCCTGACTTTC
once	TRBJ2-5	TRBV6-8	-	CASSPTVKETQYF	TGTGCCAGCAGTCCAACTGTCAAAGAGACCCAGTACTTC
few	TRBJ2-2	TRBV14	-	CASSQRGTDTGELFF	TGTGCCAGCAGCCAGAGAGGGACGGACACCGGGGAGCTGTTTTTT
-	TRBJ1-2	TRBV29-1	TRBD1	CSVEDRGLSYGYTF	TGCAGCGTTGAAGACAGGGGGCTGAGTTATGGCTACACCTTC
-	TRBJ1-1	TRBV19	TRBD1	CATQTGGATEAFF	TGTGCCACTCAAACAGGGGGCGCGACTGAAGCTTTCTTT
-	TRBJ2-6	TRBV2	-	CASSVLGPLSGANVLTF	TGTGCCAGCAGTGTGTTGGGGCCCCTCTCTGGGGCCAACGTCCTGACTTTC
few	TRBJ2-2	TRBV19	-	CASSNRLLNTGELFF	TGTGCCAGTAGTAACAGACTACTCAACACCGGGGAGCTGTTTTTT
-	TRBJ2-3	TRBV6-8	-	CASSYTAGDALSTDTQYF	TGTGCCAGCAGTTATACGGCAGGAGATGCCCTTAGCACAGATACGCAGTATTTT
-	TRBJ1-6	TRBV19	TRBD1	CASKEGAFDNNSPLHF	TGTGCCAGTAAGGAGGGGGCCTTTGATAATAATTCACCCCTCCACTTT
few	TRBJ2-1	TRBV11-3	-	CASSFQTSAGHTQKFF	TGTGCCAGCAGCTTTCAAACGAGTGCGGGACATACTCAGAAGTTCTTC
medium-sized	TRBJ1-4	TRBV11-3	-	CASSSDPPATEKLFF	TGTGCCAGCAGCTCCGACCCCCCCGCCACGGAAAAACTGTTTTTT
-	TRBJ2-3	TRBV12-5	TRBD2	CASGLCSGRVRNVDTQYF	TGTGCTAGTGGTTTGTGCAGCGGGAGGGTTCGAAATGTAGATACGCAGTATTTT
few	TRBJ2-3	TRBV11-3	-	CASSLGGIAGADSGTDTQYF	TGTGCCAGCAGCTTAGGAGGGATCGCTGGGGCAGATTCCGGCACAGATACGCAGTATTTT
few	TRBJ1-1	TRBV19	-	CASSMTWGWADTEAFF	TGTGCCAGTAGTATGACTTGGGGTTGGGCGGACACTGAAGCTTTCTTT
-	TRBJ2-4	TRBV4-1	TRBD1	CASSQDDRGLAKNIQYF	TGCGCCAGCAGCCAAGATGACAGGGGGCTGGCCAAAAACATTCAGTACTTC
-	TRBJ2-7	TRBV11-3	TRBD1	CASSFRIGTGGYEQYF	TGTGCCAGCAGCTTTCGGATTGGGACAGGGGGTTACGAGCAGTACTTC
-	TRBJ2-1	TRBV7-7	-	CASSLVYRRIPNNEQFF	TGTGCCAGCAGCTTAGTGTATAGGAGGATCCCCAACAATGAGCAGTTCTTC
-	TRBJ1-1	TRBV5-1	TRBD1	CASSPGTGLMNTEAFF	TGCGCCAGCAGCCCTGGGACAGGGCTCATGAACACTGAAGCTTTCTTT
-	TRBJ1-5	TRBV19	-	CASSPLRFQPQHF	TGTGCCAGTAGTCCACTAAGGTTTCAGCCCCAGCATTTT
-	TRBJ1-1	TRBV18	TRBD1	CASSPTGGATEAFF	TGTGCCAGCTCACCGACAGGGGGGGCCACTGAAGCTTTCTTT
-	TRBJ2-4	TRBV28	-	CASSDGAKNIQYF	TGTGCCAGCAGCGACGGAGCCAAAAACATTCAGTACTTC
-	TRBJ1-3	TRBV6-8	TRBD1	CASSRGQGNTIYF	TGTGCCAGCAGTCGGGGACAGGGGAACACCATATATTTT
once	TRBJ2-7	TRBV5-1	-	CASSARWDLGLYEQYF	TGCGCCAGCAGCGCTCGCTGGGACCTAGGGCTCTACGAGCAGTACTTC
medium-sized	TRBJ2-2	TRBV29-1	-	CSVHTSRETETGELFF	TGCAGCGTTCATACTAGCCGCGAAACCGAAACCGGGGAGCTGTTTTTT
-	TRBJ2-3	TRBV28	TRBD2	CASSFDRGPSGSTDTQYF	TGTGCCAGCAGTTTTGATCGTGGGCCTAGCGGGAGCACAGATACGCAGTATTTT
-	TRBJ2-3	TRBV18	-	CASKTGASTDTQYF	TGTGCCAGCAAGACAGGAGCTAGCACAGATACGCAGTATTTT
few	TRBJ2-5	TRBV19	-	CASSIGPRETQYF	TGTGCCAGTAGTATCGGACCACGGGAGACCCAGTACTTC
-	TRBJ2-7	TRBV6-8	TRBD2	CASTYGLAGDLYEQYF	TGTGCCAGCACCTACGGACTAGCGGGAGACCTCTACGAGCAGTACTTC
-	TRBJ2-1	TRBV30	-	CAWKGRLYNEQFF	TGTGCCTGGAAGGGCCGACTTTACAATGAGCAGTTCTTC
-	TRBJ1-5	TRBV28	-	CASSLSSVDSNQPQHF	TGTGCCAGCAGTTTATCCTCGGTCGATAGCAATCAGCCCCAGCATTTT
few	TRBJ2-1	TRBV5-1	-	CASSQQVLGNEQFF	TGCGCCAGCAGCCAACAGGTTTTGGGGAATGAGCAGTTCTTC
few	TRBJ1-5	TRBV19	-	CASSIRDEPPYGNQPQHF	TGTGCCAGTAGTATTAGGGACGAACCTCCATACGGCAATCAGCCCCAGCATTTT
-	TRBJ2-2	TRBV10-1	-	CASRFDSAGELFF	TGCGCCAGCAGATTCGACTCGGCCGGGGAGCTGTTTTTT